This T cell receptor beta chain appears in the sequencing data of a study of shared clonotypes between healthy human individuals. The V end was cut by 0 bases, the J end by 2 bases, with 9 bases between. There are 14 residues in the CDR3. The germline gives CDR1 SGHTS, CDR2 YDEGEE. Terminally differentiated effector memory CD45RA+ cells were excluded from the naive CD8 cells, which were CD45RO-negative and positively selected for CCR7. Profiling relied on immunoSEQ multiplex PCR, and the TCRdb table lists in-frame clones only, not all of them. This table holds some 2 million clones, about 95% found once.

The chain carries TRBV5-8 and TRBJ2-7; unclear D gene. The sequence was obtained from a man between 18 and 29 years old in good health. Sequenced input: naive CD8+ T cells sorted from blood. Written as DNA, the CDR3 is TGTGCCAGCAGCTTGGGGGGAAATACCTACGAGCAGTACTTC. Translation gives CASSLGGNTYEQYF.